This T cell receptor (beta chain) was found in a study of blood T cell repertoires in COVID-19. J was trimmed by 4 bases and V by 2 bases; bases with no gene match: 8. Germline loops: CDR1 KGHSH, CDR2 LQKENI. CDR3 size: 16 residues. Authors' data handling: Reference gene primers were amplified, and this amplification served to estimate nucleated cell counts. The repertoire was sequenced with immunoSEQ multiplex PCR; TCRdb's copy has only in-frame clones and lacks some. D and trimming were read from the DNA, whereas the V and J calls and clone size are those reported in that table. The table has tens of thousands of clones, approximately 92% seen once.

Sequences were obtained from peripheral blood. This clonotype originated in a man aged 60 to 75 with active COVID-19. The chain recombines TRBV18 with TRBJ1-1, with 9 nucleotides matching TRBD1. The CDR3 here is CASSPWGQGGVTEAFF. The CDR3 nucleotides read TGTGCCAGCTCACCATGGGGACAGGGTGGGGTCACTGAAGCTTTCTTT.